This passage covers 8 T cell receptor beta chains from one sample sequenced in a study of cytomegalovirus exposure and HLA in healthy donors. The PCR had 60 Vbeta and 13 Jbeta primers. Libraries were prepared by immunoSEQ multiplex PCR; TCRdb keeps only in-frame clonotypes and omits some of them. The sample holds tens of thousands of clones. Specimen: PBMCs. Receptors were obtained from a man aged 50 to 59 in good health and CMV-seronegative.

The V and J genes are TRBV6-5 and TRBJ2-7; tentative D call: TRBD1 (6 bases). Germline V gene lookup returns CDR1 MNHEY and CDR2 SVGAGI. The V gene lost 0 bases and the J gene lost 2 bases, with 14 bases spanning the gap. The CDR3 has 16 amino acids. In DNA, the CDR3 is TGTGCCAGCAGTTACTCGATACAGGGCAGCACCTACGAGCAGTACTTC. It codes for CASSYSIQGSTYEQYF.

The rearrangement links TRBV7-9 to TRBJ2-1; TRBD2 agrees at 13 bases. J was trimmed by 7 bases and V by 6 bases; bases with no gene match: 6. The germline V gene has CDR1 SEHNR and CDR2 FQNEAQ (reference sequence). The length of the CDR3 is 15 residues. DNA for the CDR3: TGTGCCAGCAGACCGGGACTAGCGGGGACTAATGAGCAGTTCTTC. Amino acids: CASRPGLAGTNEQFF.

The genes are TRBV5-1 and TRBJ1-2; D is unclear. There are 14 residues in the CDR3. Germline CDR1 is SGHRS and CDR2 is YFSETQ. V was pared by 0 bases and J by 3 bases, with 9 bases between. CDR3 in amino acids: CASSLAQAYYGYTF. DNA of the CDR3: TGCGCCAGCAGCTTGGCGCAGGCCTACTATGGCTACACCTTC.

CDR3 region: CASSETLLPSTDTQYF. CDR3 DNA: TGTGCCAGCAGTGAAACTCTTCTCCCTAGCACAGATACGCAGTATTTT. V and J are TRBV6-1 and TRBJ2-3; D remains ambiguous. Trimming took 2 bases from V and 0 from J, leaving 12 bases between them. The CDR3 extends over 16 amino acids. CDR1 is MNHNS, CDR2 SASEGT, per germline.

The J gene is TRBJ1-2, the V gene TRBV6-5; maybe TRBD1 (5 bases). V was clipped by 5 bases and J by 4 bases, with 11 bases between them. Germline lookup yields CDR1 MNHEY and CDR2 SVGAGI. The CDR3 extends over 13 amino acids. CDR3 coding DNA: TGTGCCAGCAGTGAAGGGGTCCGCTATGGCTACACCTTC. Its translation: CASSEGVRYGYTF.

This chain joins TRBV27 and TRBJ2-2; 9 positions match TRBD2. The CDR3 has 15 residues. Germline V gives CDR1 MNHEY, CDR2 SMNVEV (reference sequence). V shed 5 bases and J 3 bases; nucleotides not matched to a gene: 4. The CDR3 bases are TGTGCCAGCAGTGTCGCGGGGGGGTACACCGGGGAGCTGTTTTTT. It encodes CASSVAGGYTGELFF.

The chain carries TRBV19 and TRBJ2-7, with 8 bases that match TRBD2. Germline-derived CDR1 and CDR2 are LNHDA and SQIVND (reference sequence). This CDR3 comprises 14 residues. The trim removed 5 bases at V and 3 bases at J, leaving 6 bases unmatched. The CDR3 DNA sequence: TGTGCCAGTAGTCCCCGACTAGCGATCTACGAGCAGTACTTC. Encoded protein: CASSPRLAIYEQYF. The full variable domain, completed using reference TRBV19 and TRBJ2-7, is DGGITQSPKYLFRKEGQNVTLSCEQNLNHDAMYWYRQDPGQGLRLIYYSQIVNDFQKGDIAEGYSVSREKKESFPLTVTSAQKNPTAFYLCASSPRLAIYEQYFGPGTRLTVT.

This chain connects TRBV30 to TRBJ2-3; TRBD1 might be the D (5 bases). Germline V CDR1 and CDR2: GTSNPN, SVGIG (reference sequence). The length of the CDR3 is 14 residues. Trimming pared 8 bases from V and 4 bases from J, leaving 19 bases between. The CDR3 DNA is TGTGCCCGAGACGGGCAGGGCGACCCAGATACGCAGTATTTT. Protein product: CARDGQGDPDTQYF.